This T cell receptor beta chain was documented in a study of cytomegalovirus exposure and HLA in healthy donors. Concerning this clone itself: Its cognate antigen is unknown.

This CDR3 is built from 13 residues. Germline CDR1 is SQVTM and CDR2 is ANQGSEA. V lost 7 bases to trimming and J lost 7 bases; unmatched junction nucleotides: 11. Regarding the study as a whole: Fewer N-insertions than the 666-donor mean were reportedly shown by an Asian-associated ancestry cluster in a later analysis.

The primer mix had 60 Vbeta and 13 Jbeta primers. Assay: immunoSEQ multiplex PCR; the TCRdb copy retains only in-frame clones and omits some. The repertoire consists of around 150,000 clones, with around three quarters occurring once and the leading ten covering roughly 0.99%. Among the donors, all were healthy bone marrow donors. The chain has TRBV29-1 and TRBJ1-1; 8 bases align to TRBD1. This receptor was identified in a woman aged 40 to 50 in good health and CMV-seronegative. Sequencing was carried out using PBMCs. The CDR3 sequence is CSARKDRANEAFF. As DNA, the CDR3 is TGCAGCGCCCGAAAGGACAGGGCAAATGAAGCTTTCTTT.